This T cell receptor beta chain was sequenced for a study of a mutant IDH1 vaccine in newly diagnosed glioma. Study overall: Eight vaccinations reached patients in weeks 1, 3, 5, 7, 11, 15, 19 and 23. Therapy received beforehand was radiotherapy, temozolomide, or both, with most patients given both.

TCRdb keeps only in-frame clones here, not all; method: immunoSEQ multiplex PCR. In the table there are approximately 24,000 clones, around 77% of which are singletons. Sample time point: week 11, during vaccination. It was 300 ug of mutant IDH1 20-mer peptide that made up each vaccine dose, given with topical imiquimod. With V trimmed by 6 bases and J by 3 bases, 0 bases remained unmatched. This CDR3 contains 12 residues. Germline lookup yields CDR1 MNHNS and CDR2 SASEGT. About this clone: Antigen unknown.

V gene TRBV6-1 combines with J gene TRBJ1-2, with 8 bases fitting TRBD1. This receptor was identified in a woman under 30 with glioma. Specimen: PBMCs, collected from a glioma patient whose treatment included an IDH1 peptide vaccine. The CDR3 region has the DNA TGTGCCAGCAGACAGGGGGACTATGGCTACACCTTC. It codes for CASRQGDYGYTF.